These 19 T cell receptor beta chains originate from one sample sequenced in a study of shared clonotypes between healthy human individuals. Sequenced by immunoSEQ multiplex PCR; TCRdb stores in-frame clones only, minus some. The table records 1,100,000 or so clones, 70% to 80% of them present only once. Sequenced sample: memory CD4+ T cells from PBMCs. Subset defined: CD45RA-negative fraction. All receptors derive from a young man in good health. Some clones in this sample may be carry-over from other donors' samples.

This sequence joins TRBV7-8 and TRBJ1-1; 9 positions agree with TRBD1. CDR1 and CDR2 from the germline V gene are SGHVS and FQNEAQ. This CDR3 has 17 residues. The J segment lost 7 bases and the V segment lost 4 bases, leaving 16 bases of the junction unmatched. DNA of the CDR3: TGTGCCAGCAGCTCCACCCGACCGGGACAGGGCCGCCTTGAAGCTTTCTTT. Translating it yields CASSSTRPGQGRLEAFF.

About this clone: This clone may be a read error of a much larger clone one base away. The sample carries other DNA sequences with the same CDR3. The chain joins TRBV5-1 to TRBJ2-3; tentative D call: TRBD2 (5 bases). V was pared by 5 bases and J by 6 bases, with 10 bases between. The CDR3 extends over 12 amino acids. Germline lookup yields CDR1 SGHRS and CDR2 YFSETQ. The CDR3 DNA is TGCGCCAGCAGTTTTACGGGGGATACGCAGTATTTT. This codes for CASSFTGDTQYF.

CDR3 coding DNA: TGTGCCAGCAGCCAAGATGGGGGCAGGGAGGCTGGTGAAAAACTGTTTTTT. This encodes CASSQDGGREAGEKLFF. The gene calls are TRBV4-2 and TRBJ1-4; TRBD1 might be the D (6 bases). This CDR3 spans 17 amino acids. Trimming stripped 0 bases from V and 7 bases from J, with 18 bases between. In germline, CDR1 is LGHNA, CDR2 YNFKEQ.

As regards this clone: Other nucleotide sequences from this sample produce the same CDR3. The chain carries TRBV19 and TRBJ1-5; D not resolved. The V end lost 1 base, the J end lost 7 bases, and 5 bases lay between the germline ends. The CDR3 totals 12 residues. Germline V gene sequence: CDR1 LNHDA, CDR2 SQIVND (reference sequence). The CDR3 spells CASSIGAQPQHF. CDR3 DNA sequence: TGTGCCAGTAGTATAGGAGCCCAGCCCCAGCATTTT.

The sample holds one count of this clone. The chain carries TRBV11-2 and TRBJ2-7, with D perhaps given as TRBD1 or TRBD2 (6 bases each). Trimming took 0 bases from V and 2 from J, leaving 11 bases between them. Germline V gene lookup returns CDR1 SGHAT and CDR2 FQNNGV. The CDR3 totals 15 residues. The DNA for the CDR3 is TGTGCCAGCAGCTTAGAAGGGGGGTCCACCTACGAGCAGTACTTC. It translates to CASSLEGGSTYEQYF.

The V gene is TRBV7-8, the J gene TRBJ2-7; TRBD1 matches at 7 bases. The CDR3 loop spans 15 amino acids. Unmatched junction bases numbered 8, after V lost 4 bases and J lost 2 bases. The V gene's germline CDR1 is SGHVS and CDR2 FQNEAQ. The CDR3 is CASSSIPGQPYEQYF. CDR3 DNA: TGTGCCAGCAGCTCGATTCCGGGACAGCCCTACGAGCAGTACTTC.

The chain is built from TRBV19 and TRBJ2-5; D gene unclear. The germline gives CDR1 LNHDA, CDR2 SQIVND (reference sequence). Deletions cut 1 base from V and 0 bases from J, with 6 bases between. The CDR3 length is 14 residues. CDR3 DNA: TGTGCCAGTAGTATAGGAACTAACCAAGAGACCCAGTACTTC. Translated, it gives CASSIGTNQETQYF.

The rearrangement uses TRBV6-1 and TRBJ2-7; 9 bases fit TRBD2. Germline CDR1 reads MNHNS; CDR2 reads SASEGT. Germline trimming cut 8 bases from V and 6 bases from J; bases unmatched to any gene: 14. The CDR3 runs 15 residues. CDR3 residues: CASESASSGIREQYF. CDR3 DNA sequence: TGTGCCAGCGAGTCTGCTTCTAGCGGGATTCGCGAGCAGTACTTC.

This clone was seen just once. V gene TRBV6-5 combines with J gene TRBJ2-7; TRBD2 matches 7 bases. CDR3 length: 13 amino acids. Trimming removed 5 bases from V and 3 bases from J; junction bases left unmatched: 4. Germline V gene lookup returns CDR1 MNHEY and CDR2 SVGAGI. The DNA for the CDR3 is TGTGCCAGCAGTCCACGCGGGGGCTACGAGCAGTACTTC. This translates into CASSPRGGYEQYF.

CDR3 nucleotides: TGTGCCAGCAGCTCGGCTACGAACACCGGGGAGCTGTTTTTT. Translation gives CASSSATNTGELFF. The gene calls are TRBV11-2 and TRBJ2-2, with D uncertain. V gave up 4 bases and J gave up 0 bases, with 6 bases separating them. CDR1 and CDR2 from the germline V gene are SGHAT and FQNNGV. The CDR3 is 14 amino acids.

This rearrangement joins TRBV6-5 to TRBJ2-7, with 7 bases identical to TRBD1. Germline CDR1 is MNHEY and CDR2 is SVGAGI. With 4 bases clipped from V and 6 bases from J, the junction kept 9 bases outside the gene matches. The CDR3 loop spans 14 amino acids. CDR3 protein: CASSSGQLISEQYF. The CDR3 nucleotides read TGTGCCAGCAGTTCGGGACAGTTAATTAGCGAGCAGTACTTC.

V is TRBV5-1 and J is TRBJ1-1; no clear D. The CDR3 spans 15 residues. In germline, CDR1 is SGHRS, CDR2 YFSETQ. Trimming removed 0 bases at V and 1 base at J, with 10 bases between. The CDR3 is CASSLGLGRNTEAFF. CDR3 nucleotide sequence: TGCGCCAGCAGCTTGGGCTTAGGGAGGAACACTGAAGCTTTCTTT.

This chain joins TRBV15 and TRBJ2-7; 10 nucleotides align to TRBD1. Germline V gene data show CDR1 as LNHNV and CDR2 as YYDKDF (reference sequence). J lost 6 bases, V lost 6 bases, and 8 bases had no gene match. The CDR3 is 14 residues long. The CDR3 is CATSPGDRGGEQYF. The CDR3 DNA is TGTGCCACCAGTCCCGGGGACAGGGGTGGCGAGCAGTACTTC.

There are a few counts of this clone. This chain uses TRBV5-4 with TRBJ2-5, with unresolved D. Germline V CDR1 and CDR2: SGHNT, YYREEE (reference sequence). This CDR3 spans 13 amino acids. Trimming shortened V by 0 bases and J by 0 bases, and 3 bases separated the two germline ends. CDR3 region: CASSLEDQETQYF. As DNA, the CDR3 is TGTGCCAGCAGCTTGGAGGACCAAGAGACCCAGTACTTC.

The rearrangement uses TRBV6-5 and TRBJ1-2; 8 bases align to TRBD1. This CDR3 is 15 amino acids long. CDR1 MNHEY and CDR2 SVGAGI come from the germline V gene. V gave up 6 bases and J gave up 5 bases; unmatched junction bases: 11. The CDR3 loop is CASRIRRQGFYGYTF. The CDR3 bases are TGTGCCAGCAGGATCCGGAGACAGGGGTTTTATGGCTACACCTTC.

This chain's CDR3 is CATSGGGTGYADTQYF. CDR3 bases: TGTGCCACCAGCGGGGGGGGGACAGGGTACGCAGATACGCAGTATTTT. The genes are TRBV15 and TRBJ2-3; 9 bases fit TRBD1. V lost 5 bases to trimming and J lost 4 bases; unmatched junction nucleotides: 10. CDR1 and CDR2 from the germline V gene are LNHNV and YYDKDF (reference sequence). This CDR3 contains 16 residues.

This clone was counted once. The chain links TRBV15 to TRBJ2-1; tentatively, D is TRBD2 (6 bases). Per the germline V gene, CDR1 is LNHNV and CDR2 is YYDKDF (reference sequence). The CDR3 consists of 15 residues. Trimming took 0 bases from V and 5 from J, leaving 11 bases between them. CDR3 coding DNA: TGTGCCACCAGCAGAGATTACGGGAGAAACAATGAGCAGTTCTTC. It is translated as CATSRDYGRNNEQFF.

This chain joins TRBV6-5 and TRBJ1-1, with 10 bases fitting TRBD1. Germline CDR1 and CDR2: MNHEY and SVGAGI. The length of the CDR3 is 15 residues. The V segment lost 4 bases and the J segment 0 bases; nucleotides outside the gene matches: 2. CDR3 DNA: TGTGCCAGCAGTTGGGGACAGGGGATGAACACTGAAGCTTTCTTT. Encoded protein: CASSWGQGMNTEAFF.

The CDR3 DNA is TGTGCCAGCAGCTCGGATTTACTAGCGGGAGGGCCGGACGAGCAGTACTTC. It yields the protein CASSSDLLAGGPDEQYF. The rearrangement uses TRBV5-5 and TRBJ2-7, with 13 bases identical to TRBD2. Per germline, CDR1 SGHKS and CDR2 YYEKEE (reference sequence). The CDR3 runs to 17 residues. Trimming took 3 bases from V and 5 from J; bases not matched to a gene: 11.